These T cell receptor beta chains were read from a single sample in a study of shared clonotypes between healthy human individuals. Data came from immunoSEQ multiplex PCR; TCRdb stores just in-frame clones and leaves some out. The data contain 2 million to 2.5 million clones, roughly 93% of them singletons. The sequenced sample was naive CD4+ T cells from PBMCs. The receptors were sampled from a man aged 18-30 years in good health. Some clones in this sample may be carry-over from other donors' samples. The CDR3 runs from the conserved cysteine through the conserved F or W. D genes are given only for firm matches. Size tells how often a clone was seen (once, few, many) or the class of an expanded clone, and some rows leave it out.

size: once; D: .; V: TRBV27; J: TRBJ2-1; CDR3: CASSPISQVWKGQFF; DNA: TGTGCCAGCAGTCCTATATCCCAGGTCTGGAAGGGGCAGTTCTTC
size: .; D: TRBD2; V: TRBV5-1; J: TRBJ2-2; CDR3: CASSLVAGGNTGELFF; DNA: TGCGCCAGCAGCTTGGTCGCGGGAGGGAACACCGGGGAGCTGTTTTTT
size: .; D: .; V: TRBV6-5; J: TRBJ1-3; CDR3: CASSYSLVYSGNTIYF; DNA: TGTGCCAGCAGTTACTCGCTCGTTTACTCTGGAAACACCATATATTTT
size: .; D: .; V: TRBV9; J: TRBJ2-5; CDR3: CASSVGISTYGETQYF; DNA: TGTGCCAGCAGCGTAGGAATTTCGACTTATGGTGAGACCCAGTACTTC
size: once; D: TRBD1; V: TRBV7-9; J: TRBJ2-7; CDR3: CASNMGQGLSYEQYF; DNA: TGTGCCAGCAACATGGGACAGGGGCTGTCCTACGAGCAGTACTTC
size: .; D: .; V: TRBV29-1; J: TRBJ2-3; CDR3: CSVGRGGGMNADTQYF; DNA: TGCAGCGTTGGGAGAGGGGGCGGGATGAATGCAGATACGCAGTATTTT
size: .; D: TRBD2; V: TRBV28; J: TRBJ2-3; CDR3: CASSFSSGSTDTQYF; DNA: TGTGCCAGCAGTTTCTCTAGCGGGAGCACAGATACGCAGTATTTT
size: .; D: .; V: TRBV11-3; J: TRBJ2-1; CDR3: CASSLVRWTEQFF; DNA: TGTGCCAGCAGCTTAGTCAGGTGGACTGAGCAGTTCTTC
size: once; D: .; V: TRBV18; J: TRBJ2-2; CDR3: CASHREPNTGELFF; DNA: TGTGCCAGCCACAGGGAGCCGAACACCGGGGAGCTGTTTTTT
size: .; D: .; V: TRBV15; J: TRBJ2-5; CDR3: CATSNGQIQETQYF; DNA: TGTGCCACCAGCAATGGACAAATCCAAGAGACCCAGTACTTC
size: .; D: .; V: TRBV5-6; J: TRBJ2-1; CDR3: CASAKGVYNEQFF; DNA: TGTGCCAGCGCAAAGGGGGTTTACAATGAGCAGTTCTTC
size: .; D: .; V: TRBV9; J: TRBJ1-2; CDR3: CASSVYPGDRYGYTF; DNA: TGTGCCAGCAGCGTATACCCAGGGGACCGCTATGGCTACACCTTC
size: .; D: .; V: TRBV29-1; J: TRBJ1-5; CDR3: CSVARGNSNQPQHF; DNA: TGCAGCGTTGCGCGAGGGAATAGCAATCAGCCCCAGCATTTT
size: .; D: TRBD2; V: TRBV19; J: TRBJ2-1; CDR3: CASSMTSGSGGEQFF; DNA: TGTGCCAGTAGTATGACTAGCGGGAGTGGGGGTGAGCAGTTCTTC
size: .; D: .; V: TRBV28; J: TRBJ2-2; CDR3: CASSHGTPNTGELFF; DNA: TGTGCCAGCAGTCACGGGACACCGAACACCGGGGAGCTGTTTTTT
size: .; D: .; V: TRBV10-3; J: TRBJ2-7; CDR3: CAISESTGSYEQYF; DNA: TGTGCCATCAGTGAGTCTACAGGTTCCTACGAGCAGTACTTC
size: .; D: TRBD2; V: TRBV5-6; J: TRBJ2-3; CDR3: CASSLREGSDTQYF; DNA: TGTGCCAGCAGCTTGCGGGAGGGCTCAGATACGCAGTATTTT
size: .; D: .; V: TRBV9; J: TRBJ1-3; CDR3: CASSVGAGWGSGNTIYF; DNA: TGTGCCAGCAGCGTAGGGGCGGGATGGGGCTCTGGAAACACCATATATTTT
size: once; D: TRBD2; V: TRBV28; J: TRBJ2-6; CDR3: CASSSLAGAPGANVLTF; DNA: TGTGCCAGCAGTTCACTAGCGGGAGCTCCCGGGGCCAACGTCCTGACTTTC
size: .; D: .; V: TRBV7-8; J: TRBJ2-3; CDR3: CASSLLGGVKDTQYF; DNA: TGTGCCAGCAGCTTACTAGGCGGGGTAAAGGATACGCAGTATTTT
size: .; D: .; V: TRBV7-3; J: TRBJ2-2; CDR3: CASSPESGTGELFF; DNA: TGTGCCAGCAGCCCAGAGTCCGGAACCGGGGAGCTGTTTTTT
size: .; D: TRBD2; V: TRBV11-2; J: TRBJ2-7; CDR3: CASSRTLRGGGAYEQYF; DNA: TGTGCCAGCAGCCGTACATTAAGAGGCGGGGGGGCCTACGAGCAGTACTTC
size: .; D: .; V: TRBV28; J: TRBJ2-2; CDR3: CASSPPQGRATGELFF; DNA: TGTGCCAGCAGTCCCCCCCAGGGGAGGGCCACCGGGGAGCTGTTTTTT
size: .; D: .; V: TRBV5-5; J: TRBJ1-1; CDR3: CASRNREMNTEAFF; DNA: TGTGCCAGCAGAAACAGGGAGATGAACACTGAAGCTTTCTTT
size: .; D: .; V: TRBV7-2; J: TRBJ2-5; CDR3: CASSPQGSDQETQYF; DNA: TGTGCCAGCAGCCCTCAGGGATCTGACCAAGAGACCCAGTACTTC
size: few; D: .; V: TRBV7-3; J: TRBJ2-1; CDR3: CASSLMVGVSNEQFF; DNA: TGTGCCAGCAGCTTAATGGTGGGAGTCTCCAATGAGCAGTTCTTC
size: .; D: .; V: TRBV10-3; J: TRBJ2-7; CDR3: CAISGIRVLGGEQYF; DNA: TGTGCCATCAGTGGGATAAGGGTCCTTGGGGGCGAGCAGTACTTC
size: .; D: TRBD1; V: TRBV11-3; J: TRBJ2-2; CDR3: CASSHRDREYRGELFF; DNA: TGTGCCAGCAGCCACCGGGACAGGGAATACCGCGGGGAGCTGTTTTTT
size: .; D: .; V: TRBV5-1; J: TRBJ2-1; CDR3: CASSFGSYNEQFF; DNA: TGCGCCAGCAGCTTCGGCAGCTACAATGAGCAGTTCTTC
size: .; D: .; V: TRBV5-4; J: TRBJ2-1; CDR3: CASSLMVAAQPDNEQFF; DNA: TGTGCCAGCAGCTTGATGGTAGCGGCCCAACCGGACAATGAGCAGTTCTTC
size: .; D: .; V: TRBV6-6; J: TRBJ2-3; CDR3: CASSYLAGPTDTQYF; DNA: TGTGCCAGCAGTTATCTGGCGGGACCCACAGATACGCAGTATTTT
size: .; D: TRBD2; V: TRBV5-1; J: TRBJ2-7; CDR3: CASSLVRPGQGRLAGPYEQYF; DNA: TGCGCCAGCAGCTTGGTTAGGCCTGGACAGGGTCGACTAGCGGGACCCTACGAGCAGTACTTC
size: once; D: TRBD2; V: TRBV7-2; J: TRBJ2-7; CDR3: CASSLGGRGPYEQYF; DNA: TGTGCCAGCAGCTTAGGAGGGAGGGGTCCCTACGAGCAGTACTTC
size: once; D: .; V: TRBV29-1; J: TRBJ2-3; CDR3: CSVAGFLPDTQYF; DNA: TGCAGCGTTGCCGGATTTCTGCCAGATACGCAGTATTTT
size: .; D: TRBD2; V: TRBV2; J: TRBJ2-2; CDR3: CASSDTGLAGATGELFF; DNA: TGTGCCAGCAGTGACACGGGCCTAGCGGGAGCAACCGGGGAGCTGTTTTTT
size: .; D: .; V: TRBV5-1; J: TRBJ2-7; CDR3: CASSPPSGSGEQYF; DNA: TGCGCCAGCAGCCCTCCGTCGGGGTCGGGAGAGCAGTACTTC
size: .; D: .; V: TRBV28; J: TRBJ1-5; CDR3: CASSGTAWSPQPQHF; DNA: TGTGCCAGCAGTGGGACCGCCTGGTCTCCTCAGCCCCAGCATTTT
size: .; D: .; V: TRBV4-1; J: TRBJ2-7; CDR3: CASSQDWGTQRIYEQYF; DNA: TGCGCCAGCAGCCAAGATTGGGGGACTCAAAGAATCTACGAGCAGTACTTC
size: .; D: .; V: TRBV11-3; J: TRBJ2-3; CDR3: CASSLGLDRNTDTQYF; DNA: TGTGCCAGCAGCTTAGGGTTGGACAGAAACACAGATACGCAGTATTTT
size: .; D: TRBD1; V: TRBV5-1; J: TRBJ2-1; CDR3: CASSLDGTGGYNEQFF; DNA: TGCGCCAGCAGCTTGGACGGGACAGGGGGTTACAATGAGCAGTTCTTC
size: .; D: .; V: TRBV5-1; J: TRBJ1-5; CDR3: CASSLGESNQPQHF; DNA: TGCGCCAGCAGCTTGGGAGAAAGCAATCAGCCCCAGCATTTT
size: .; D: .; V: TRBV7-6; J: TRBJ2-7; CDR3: CASSPPSGAEQYF; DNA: TGTGCCAGCAGCCCCCCAAGTGGCGCCGAGCAGTACTTC
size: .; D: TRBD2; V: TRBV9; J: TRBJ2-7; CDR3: CASSAGLAGSRTEQYF; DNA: TGTGCCAGCAGCGCCGGACTAGCGGGATCTCGTACCGAGCAGTACTTC
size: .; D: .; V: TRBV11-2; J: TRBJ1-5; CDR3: CASSFGAARPQHF; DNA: TGTGCCAGCAGCTTTGGGGCAGCAAGGCCCCAGCATTTT
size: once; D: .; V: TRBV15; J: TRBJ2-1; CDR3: CASSTNSYNEQFF; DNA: TGTGCCAGTTCGACCAACTCCTACAATGAGCAGTTCTTC
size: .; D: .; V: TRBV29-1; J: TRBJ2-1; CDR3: CSAARAVGSEQFF; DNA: TGCAGCGCCGCCCGGGCGGTCGGCTCTGAGCAGTTCTTC
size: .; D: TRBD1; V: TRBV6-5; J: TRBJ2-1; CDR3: CASSKGQGVYNEQFF; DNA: TGTGCCAGCAGTAAGGGACAGGGGGTTTACAATGAGCAGTTCTTC
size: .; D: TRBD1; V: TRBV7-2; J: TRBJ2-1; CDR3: CASSFRGQGPNNEQFF; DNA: TGTGCCAGCAGCTTTCGGGGACAGGGGCCGAACAATGAGCAGTTCTTC
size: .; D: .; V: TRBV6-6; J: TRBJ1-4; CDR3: CASSSGTREKLFF; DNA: TGTGCCAGCAGTTCCGGGACTCGAGAAAAACTGTTTTTT
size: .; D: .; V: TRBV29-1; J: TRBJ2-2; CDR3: CSVESLGSGELFF; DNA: TGCAGCGTTGAAAGTTTAGGGTCCGGGGAGCTGTTTTTT
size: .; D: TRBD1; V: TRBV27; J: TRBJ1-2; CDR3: CASSSRTGISYGYTF; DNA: TGTGCCAGCAGTTCGCGGACAGGGATTTCCTATGGCTACACCTTC
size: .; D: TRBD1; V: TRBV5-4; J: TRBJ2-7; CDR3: CASSIRDRVYEQYF; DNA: TGTGCCAGCAGCATCCGGGACAGAGTCTACGAGCAGTACTTC
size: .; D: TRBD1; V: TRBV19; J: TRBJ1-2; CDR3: CASSFDRGPLPEGYTF; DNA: TGTGCCAGTAGTTTCGACAGGGGCCCCCTTCCTGAAGGCTACACCTTC
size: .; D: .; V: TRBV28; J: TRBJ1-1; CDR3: CASSLWGEFEAFF; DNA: TGTGCCAGCAGTTTATGGGGGGAATTTGAAGCTTTCTTT
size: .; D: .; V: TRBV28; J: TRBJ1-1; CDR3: CASSRPGATNTEAFF; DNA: TGTGCCAGCAGTCGCCCCGGGGCTACGAACACTGAAGCTTTCTTT